This TCR beta chain comes out of a study of regulatory T cells in long-lasting Graves disease. Study-level findings and limits: Persistent Graves' patients showed less TCR diversity than newly diagnosed ones. Owing to a sample size that was small, accuracy may have been reduced.

As to time point: newly diagnosed GD, antithyroid drugs for less than 3 months. PBMC-derived RNA was used for the TCR library. The CDR3 contains 15 residues. Looked up from germline, CDR1 is LNHNV and CDR2 is YYDKDF (reference sequence). The ends were cut back, 2 bases at V and 0 bases at J, with 11 bases in the middle. This clonotype was recorded many times. Antigen specificity is unknown. To make TCR beta libraries, researchers used iRepertoire HTBI primers and Arm-PCR of CDR3 regions. TCRdb re-analysed the multiplex PCR reads in MiXCR, keeping a single row per CDR3 protein. The sample lists around 450,000 distinct CDR3 sequences, more than 13% occurring once. The sample was also linked to a second study, of T cells in Graves' hyperthyroidism and ophthalmopathy.

The sequences come from peripheral blood mononuclear cells (PBMCs), collected at new diagnosis, from a patient treated with antithyroid drugs. This chain connects TRBV15 to TRBJ2-7; possibly TRBD1 for D (6 bases). This receptor was identified in a woman in her 30s with Graves disease. The CDR3 loop reads CATSRHKTGSYEQYF. CDR3 in DNA: TGTGCCACCAGCAGACATAAGACAGGCTCCTACGAGCAGTACTTC.